Sequencing of this TCR beta chain was carried out in a study of T cells expressing NK-cell markers. Study-wide context: The TCR beta repertoires were obtained from sorted CD3+CD56+NKG2C+, CD3+CD56+NKG2C- and CD3+CD56-NKG2C+ T cells. There were seven HCMV-seropositive donors and one seronegative donor among the eight sequenced.

TCR beta libraries carry UMIs added by 5'RACE template switching. Each CDR3 protein gets one entry in TCRdb, which reprocessed the 5' RACE reads and gives no DNA. Its listing shows 350,000 to 400,000 distinct CDR3 sequences. The sequence was collected from a woman aged 45 to 65 in good health. Specimen: blood T cells: a sorted CD56 or NKG2C T cell subset, CD4+ or CD8+ T cells, or bulk PBMC T cells (not recorded which).

This CDR3 reads CASSYLQGPGQMYNEQFF. The chain is built from TRBV6-5 and TRBJ2-1; TCRdb's D gene call, TRBD1, goes unchecked for lack of DNA. From germline, CDR1 is MNHEY and CDR2 SVGAGI. The CDR3 loop spans 18 amino acids.